Listed below are T cell receptor beta chains from one sample, sequenced in a study of OX40 agonist ivuxolimab in advanced cancers. TCRdb's table, derived via immunoSEQ multiplex PCR, lists solely in-frame clones and lacks some. The sample includes about 60,000 clones, approximately 86% seen only once; the top ten take approximately 2.8%. Sequenced here: CD4+ or CD8+ T cells sorted from blood, sampled in a trial of the OX40 agonist ivuxolimab. Receptor source: an adult with an advanced solid tumor such as melanoma, head and neck, liver or kidney cancer. Both conserved end residues are trimmed from each CDR3. Size is stated for part of the rows, as once, few or many counts, or as a class when the clone is expanded.

NA,TRBV5-5,TRBJ1-2,ASSFPGSNYGYT
NA,TRBV6-1,TRBJ1-2,ASSEGGAGLGVDGYT
few,TRBV5-1,TRBJ1-1,ASSLGMNTEAF
NA,TRBV30,TRBJ2-7,AFLTSGSYEQY
once,TRBV9,TRBJ2-1,ASSVGVGYNEQF
NA,TRBV7-2,TRBJ2-2,ASSFVPGAVAGELF
once,TRBV5-5,TRBJ2-3,ASSLERSTDTQY
NA,TRBV7-9,TRBJ2-2,ASSPRLAANTGELF
NA,TRBV7-9,TRBJ2-1,ASSTRTSGKNEQF
NA,TRBV28,TRBJ1-2,ASSSGLRYGYT